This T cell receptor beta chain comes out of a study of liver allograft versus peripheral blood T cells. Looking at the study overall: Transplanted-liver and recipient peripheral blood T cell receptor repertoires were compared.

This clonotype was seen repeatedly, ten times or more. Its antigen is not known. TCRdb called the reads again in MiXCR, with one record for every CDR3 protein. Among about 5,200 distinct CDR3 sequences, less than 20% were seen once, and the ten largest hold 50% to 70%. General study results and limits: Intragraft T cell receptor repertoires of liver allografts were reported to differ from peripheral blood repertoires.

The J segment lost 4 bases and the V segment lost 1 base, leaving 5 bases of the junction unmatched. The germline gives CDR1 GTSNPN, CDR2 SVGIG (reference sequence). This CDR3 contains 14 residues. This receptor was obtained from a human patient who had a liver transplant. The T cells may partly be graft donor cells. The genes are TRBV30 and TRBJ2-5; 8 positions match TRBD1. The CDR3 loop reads CAWSGTGWRETQYF. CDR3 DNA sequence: TGTGCCTGGAGTGGGACAGGGTGGAGAGAGACCCAGTACTTC. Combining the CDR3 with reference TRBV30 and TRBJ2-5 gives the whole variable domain SQTIHQWPATLVQPVGSPLSLECTVEGTSNPNLYWYRQAAGRGLQLLFYSVGIGQISSEVPQNLSASRPQDRQFILSSKKLLLSDSGFYLCAWSGTGWRETQYFGPGTRLLVL.